The present T cell receptor beta chain was sequenced within a study of blood T cell repertoires in COVID-19. This CDR3 spans 15 amino acids. The V gene end was trimmed by 4 bases and the J gene end by 4 bases; junction bases not matched to a gene: 6. The V gene's germline CDR1 is MNHEY and CDR2 SVGAGI. Here immunoSEQ multiplex PCR was the method, and the copy in TCRdb shows in-frame clones only, minus some. The sample has 220,000 or so clones; approximately 84% are singletons. The chain is built from TRBV6-5 and TRBJ2-3, with TRBD2 identical over 9 bases. The sequence derives from a woman in her thirties who had recovered from COVID-19. The specimen was peripheral blood. The CDR3 here is CASSSGTSRADTQYF. The CDR3, as DNA: TGTGCCAGCAGTTCCGGGACTAGCAGGGCAGATACGCAGTATTTT.